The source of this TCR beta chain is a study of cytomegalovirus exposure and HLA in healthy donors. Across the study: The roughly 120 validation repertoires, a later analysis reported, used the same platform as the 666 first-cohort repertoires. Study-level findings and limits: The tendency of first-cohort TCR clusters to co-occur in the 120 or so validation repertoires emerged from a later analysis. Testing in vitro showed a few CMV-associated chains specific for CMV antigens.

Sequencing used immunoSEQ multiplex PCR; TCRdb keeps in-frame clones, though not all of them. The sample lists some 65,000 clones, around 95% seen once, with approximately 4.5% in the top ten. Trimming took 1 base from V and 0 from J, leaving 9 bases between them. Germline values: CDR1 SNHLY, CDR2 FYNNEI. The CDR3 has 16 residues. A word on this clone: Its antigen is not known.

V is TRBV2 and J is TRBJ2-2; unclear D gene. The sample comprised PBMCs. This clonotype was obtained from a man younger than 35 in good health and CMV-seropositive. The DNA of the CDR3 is TGTGCCAGCAGTGAAGTCGGCGGCTCGAACACCGGGGAGCTGTTTTTT. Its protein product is CASSEVGGSNTGELFF.